This paragraph covers one TCR beta chain sequence. The germline gives CDR1 GTSNPN, CDR2 SVGIG (reference sequence). The ends lost 4 bases at V and 1 base at J; junction bases unmatched: 20. The CDR3 extends over 19 amino acids. All enrollees were roughly 18 to 95 years old and from 24 US areas. Categorization into cohorts depended on clinical history that participants reported. In the original workflow: How many nucleated cells were present was estimated from reference gene primer amplification. The repertoire was sequenced with immunoSEQ multiplex PCR; TCRdb's copy has only in-frame clones and lacks some. For V, J and clone size, that table is used; D and trimming come from the DNA. The data hold roughly 220,000 clones, with around four fifths observed a single time. The data were obtained in a study of blood T cell repertoires in COVID-19.

This sequence joins TRBV30 and TRBJ2-3, with 7 positions matching TRBD2. This receptor was identified in a man aged 35 to 55 who had recovered from COVID-19. Sequencing was carried out using PBMCs or T cells enriched from blood (not recorded which). Here the CDR3 DNA reads TGTGCCTGGAAAGGCCTGGCTAGCGGCCCCACCACGGGCACAGATACGCAGTATTTT. Amino acid sequence: CAWKGLASGPTTGTDTQYF.